Sequencing of this T cell receptor (beta chain) was carried out in a study of shared clonotypes between healthy human individuals. Background on the study: Donors had three CD4 naive, three CD4 memory, two CD8 naive and one CD8 memory plate apiece.

Sequencing used immunoSEQ multiplex PCR; TCRdb keeps in-frame clones, though not all of them. There are millions of clones in the sample; 95% occur only once, and roughly 0.13% lies in the top ten. Comments on this clone: Its antigen is as yet unknown.

Overall study results and limits: Having only a few donors restricted how much genetic and exposure-history diversity was captured. Non-shared clonotypes showed lower generation probabilities than clonotypes common to all four donors.

J was trimmed by 0 bases and V by 5 bases; bases with no gene match: 7. The germline CDR1 and CDR2 sequences are GTSNPN and SVGIG (reference sequence). The CDR3 spans 14 residues. V gene TRBV30 combines with J gene TRBJ2-7; TRBD1 matches at 7 bases. The clonotype comes from a man younger than 35 in good health. Material for sequencing was naive CD4+ T cells sorted from blood. Subset given: CD45RA+ positively selected. The CDR3 is CAWSGTASSYEQYF. The CDR3 coding sequence is TGTGCCTGGTCCGGGACAGCCTCCTCCTACGAGCAGTACTTC.